This T cell receptor beta chain came from a study of OX40 agonist ivuxolimab in advanced cancers. Method: immunoSEQ multiplex PCR; TCRdb's copy keeps in-frame clones and lacks some. The sample lists under 80,000 clones; 88% were seen once. This CDR3 comprises 12 residues. Trimming stripped 8 bases from V and 6 bases from J, with 12 bases between. CDR1 MNHNY and CDR2 SVGAGI come from the germline V gene (reference sequence). J is TRBJ2-3 and V is TRBV6-6, with D possibly called TRBD1 or TRBD2 (5 bases each). The receptor's source is an adult with an advanced solid tumor such as melanoma, head and neck, liver or kidney cancer. The sample was CD4+ or CD8+ T cells sorted from blood, taken in a trial of the OX40 agonist ivuxolimab. The CDR3 region is CASAGGSDTQYF. CDR3 DNA sequence: TGTGCCAGCGCTGGGGGTTCCGATACGCAGTATTTT.